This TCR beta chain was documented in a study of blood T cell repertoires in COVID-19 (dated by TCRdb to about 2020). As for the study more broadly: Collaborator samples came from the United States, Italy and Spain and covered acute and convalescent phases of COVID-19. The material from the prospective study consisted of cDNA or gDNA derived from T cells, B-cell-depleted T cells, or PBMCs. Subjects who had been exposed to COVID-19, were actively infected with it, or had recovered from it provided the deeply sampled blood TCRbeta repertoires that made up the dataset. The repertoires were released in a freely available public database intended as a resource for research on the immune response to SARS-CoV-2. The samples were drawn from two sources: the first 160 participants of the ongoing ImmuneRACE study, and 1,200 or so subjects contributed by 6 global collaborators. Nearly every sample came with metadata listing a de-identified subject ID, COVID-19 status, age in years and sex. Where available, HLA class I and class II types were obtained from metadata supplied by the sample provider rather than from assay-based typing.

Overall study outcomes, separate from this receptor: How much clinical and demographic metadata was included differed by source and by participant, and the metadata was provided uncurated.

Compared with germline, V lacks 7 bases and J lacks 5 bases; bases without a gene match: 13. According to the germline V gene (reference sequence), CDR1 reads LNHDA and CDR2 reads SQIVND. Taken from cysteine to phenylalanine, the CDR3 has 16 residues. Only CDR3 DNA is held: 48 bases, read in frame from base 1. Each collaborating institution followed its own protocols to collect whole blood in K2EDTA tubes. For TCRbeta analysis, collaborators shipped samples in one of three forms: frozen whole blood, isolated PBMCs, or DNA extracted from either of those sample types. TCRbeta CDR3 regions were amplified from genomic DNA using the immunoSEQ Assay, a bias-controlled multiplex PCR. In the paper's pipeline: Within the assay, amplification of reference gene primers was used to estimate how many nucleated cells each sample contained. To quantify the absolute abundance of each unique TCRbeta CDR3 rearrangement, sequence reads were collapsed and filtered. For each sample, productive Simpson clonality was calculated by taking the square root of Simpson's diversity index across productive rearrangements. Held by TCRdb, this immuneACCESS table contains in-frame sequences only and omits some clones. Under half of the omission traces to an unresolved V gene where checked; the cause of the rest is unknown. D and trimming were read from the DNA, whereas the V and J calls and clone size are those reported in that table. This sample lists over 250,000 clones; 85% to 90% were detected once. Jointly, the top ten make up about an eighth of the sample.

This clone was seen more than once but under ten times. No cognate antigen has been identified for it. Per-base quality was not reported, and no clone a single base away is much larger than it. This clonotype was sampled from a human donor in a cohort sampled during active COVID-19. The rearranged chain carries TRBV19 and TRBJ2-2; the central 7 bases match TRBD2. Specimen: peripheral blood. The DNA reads TGTGCCAGTACCAAACTTAAGCTAGCGGAGACCGGGGAGCTGTTTTTT. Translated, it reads CASTKLKLAETGELFF.